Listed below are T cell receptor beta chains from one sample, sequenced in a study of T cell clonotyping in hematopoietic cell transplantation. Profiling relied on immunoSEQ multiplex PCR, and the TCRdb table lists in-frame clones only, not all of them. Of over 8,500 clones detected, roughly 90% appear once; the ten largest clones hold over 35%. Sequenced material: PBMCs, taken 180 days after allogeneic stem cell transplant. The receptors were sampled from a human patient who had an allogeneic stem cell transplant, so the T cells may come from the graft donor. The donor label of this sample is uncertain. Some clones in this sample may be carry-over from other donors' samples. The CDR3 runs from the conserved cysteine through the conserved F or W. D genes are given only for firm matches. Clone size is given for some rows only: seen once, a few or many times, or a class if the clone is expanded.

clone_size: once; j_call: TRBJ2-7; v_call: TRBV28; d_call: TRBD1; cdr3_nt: TGTGCCAGCCAGGGGGACAGGACCCACATCTACGAGCAGTACTTC; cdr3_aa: CASQGDRTHIYEQYF
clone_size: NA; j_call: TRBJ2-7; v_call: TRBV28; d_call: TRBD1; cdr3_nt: TGTGCCAGCAGTTTCATGGAGACAGGGGGCCTGTACGAGCAGTACTTC; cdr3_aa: CASSFMETGGLYEQYF
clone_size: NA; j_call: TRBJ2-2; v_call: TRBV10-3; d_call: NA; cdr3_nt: TGTGCCATCAGTGAGGGGACCCCCACCGGGGAGCTGTTTTTT; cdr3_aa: CAISEGTPTGELFF
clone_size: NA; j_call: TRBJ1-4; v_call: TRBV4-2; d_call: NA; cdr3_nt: TGTGCCAGCACATTTTTATTCGCAACTAATGAAAAACTGTTTTTT; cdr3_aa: CASTFLFATNEKLFF
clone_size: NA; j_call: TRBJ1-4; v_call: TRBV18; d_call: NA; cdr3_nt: TGTGCCAGCTCACCATTCTGGACACTAGAAAAACTGTTTTTT; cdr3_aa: CASSPFWTLEKLFF
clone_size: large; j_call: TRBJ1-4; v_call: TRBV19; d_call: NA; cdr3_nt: TGTGCCAGTAGTTCGTGGGCAGCTAATAATGAAAAACTGTTTTTT; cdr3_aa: CASSSWAANNEKLFF
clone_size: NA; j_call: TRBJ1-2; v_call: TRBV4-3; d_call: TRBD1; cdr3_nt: TGCGCCAGCAGCCAAGATCGGGGACAGGGGAACTATGGCTACACCTTC; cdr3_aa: CASSQDRGQGNYGYTF
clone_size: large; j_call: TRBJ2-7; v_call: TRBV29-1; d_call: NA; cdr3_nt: TGCAGCGTTGTGCCATTGGCGAGACACGAGCAGTACTTC; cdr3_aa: CSVVPLARHEQYF
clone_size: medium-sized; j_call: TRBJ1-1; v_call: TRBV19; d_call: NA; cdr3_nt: TGTGCCAGTAGTCAAGGGGGAGGGGGCACTGAAGCTTTCTTT; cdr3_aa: CASSQGGGGTEAFF
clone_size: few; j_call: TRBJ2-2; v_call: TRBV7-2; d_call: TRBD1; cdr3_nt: TGTGCCAGCAGCTTCCGGGACAGGGATACCGGGGAGCTGTTTTTT; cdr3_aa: CASSFRDRDTGELFF
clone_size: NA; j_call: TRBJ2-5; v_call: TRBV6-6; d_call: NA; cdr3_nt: TGTGCCAGCAGTTACTTTGGGGGCCAAGAGACCCAGTACTTC; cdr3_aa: CASSYFGGQETQYF
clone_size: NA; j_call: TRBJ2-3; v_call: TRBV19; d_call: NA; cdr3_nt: TGTGCCAGTAGCATCAGACGAGGGGATACGCAGTATTTT; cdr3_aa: CASSIRRGDTQYF
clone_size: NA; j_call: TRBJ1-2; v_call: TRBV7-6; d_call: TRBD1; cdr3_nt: TGTGCCAGCAGCTTGGGGACAGGGGGCGGATTTGACTATGGCTACACCTTC; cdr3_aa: CASSLGTGGGFDYGYTF
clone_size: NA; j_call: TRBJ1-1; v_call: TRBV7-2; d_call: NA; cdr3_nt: TGTGCCAGCAGCCCCCAGGCCCAGGTGGGCACTGAAGCTTTCTTT; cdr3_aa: CASSPQAQVGTEAFF
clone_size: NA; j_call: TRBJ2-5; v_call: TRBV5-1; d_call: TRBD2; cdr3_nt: TGCGCCAGCAGCCCGGGACTAGCGGGAGGGCGAGAGACCCAGTACTTC; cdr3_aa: CASSPGLAGGRETQYF
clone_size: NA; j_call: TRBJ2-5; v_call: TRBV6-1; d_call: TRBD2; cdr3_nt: TGTGCCAGCAGTGACAGGGTCGGGGGGGGGAAGACCCAGTACTTC; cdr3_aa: CASSDRVGGGKTQYF
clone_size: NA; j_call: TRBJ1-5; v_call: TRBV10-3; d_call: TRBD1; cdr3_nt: TGTGCCATCAGTGAGACGGACAGGGCACGGGGGCCCCAGCATTTT; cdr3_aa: CAISETDRARGPQHF
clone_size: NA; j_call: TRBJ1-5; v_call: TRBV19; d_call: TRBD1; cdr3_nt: TGTGCCAGTAGCTTCCCTCCCGGGACAGCAAATCAGCCCCAGCATTTT; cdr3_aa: CASSFPPGTANQPQHF
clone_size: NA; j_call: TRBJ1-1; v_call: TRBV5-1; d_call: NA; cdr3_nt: TGCGCCAGCAGCTGGGGTGGCACTGAAGCTTTCTTT; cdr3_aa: CASSWGGTEAFF
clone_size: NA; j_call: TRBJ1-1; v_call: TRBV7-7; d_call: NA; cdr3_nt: TGTGCCAGCAGCTTAGTGTGGGGCACTGAAGCTTTCTTT; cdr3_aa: CASSLVWGTEAFF
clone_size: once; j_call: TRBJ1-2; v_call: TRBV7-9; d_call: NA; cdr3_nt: TGTGCCAGCAGCTTAGAATACTATGGCTACACCTTC; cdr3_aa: CASSLEYYGYTF
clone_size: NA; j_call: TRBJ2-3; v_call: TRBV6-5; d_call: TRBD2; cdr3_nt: TGTGCCAGCAGTACTAGCGGGGGGCCTTCAGATACGCAGTATTTT; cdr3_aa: CASSTSGGPSDTQYF
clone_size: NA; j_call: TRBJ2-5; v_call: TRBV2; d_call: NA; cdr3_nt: TGTGCCAGCGGGGGACAAGAGACCCAGTACTTC; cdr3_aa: CASGGQETQYF
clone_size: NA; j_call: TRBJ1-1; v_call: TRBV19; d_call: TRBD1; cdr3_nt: TGTGCCAGTAGTGACAGGGGGATGAACACTGAAGCTTTCTTT; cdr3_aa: CASSDRGMNTEAFF
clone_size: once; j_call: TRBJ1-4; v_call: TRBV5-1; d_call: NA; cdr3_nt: TGCGCCAGCAGCTTGGGGATGGGGCTGGGGGAAAAACTGTTTTTT; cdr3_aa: CASSLGMGLGEKLFF
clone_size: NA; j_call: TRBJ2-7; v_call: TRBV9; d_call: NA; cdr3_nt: TGTGCCAGCAGCGCAACGGACAGCCTAGAATACGAGCAGTACTTC; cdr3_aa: CASSATDSLEYEQYF
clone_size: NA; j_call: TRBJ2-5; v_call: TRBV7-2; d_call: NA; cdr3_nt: TGTGCCAGCAGCCCCGTGGCGGGGAGAAAGACCCAGTACTTC; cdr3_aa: CASSPVAGRKTQYF
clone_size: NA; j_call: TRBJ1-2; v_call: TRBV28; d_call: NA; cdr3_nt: TGTGCCAGCAGTTTTGATAGGTATGGCTACACCTTC; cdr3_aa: CASSFDRYGYTF
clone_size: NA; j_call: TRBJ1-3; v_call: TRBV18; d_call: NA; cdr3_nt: TGTGCCAGCTCACCCCTGAACTTAGGGAACTCTGGAAACACCATATATTTT; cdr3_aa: CASSPLNLGNSGNTIYF
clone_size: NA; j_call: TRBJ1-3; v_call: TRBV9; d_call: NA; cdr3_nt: TGTGCCAGCAGCGTAGCTACCGGAGCAATCTCTGGAAACACCATATATTTT; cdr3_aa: CASSVATGAISGNTIYF
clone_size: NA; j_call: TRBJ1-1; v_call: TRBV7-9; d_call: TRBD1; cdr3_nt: TGTGCCAGCAGCTTAGCGACAGGGTGGAACACTGAAGCTTTCTTT; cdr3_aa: CASSLATGWNTEAFF
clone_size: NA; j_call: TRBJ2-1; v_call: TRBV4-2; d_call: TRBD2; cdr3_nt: TGTGCCAGCAGCCAACCGCTAGCGGCCTCCTACAATGAGCAGTTCTTC; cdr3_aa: CASSQPLAASYNEQFF